This T cell receptor (beta chain) originates from a study of molecular identifiers for immune sequencing clone quantification. Study-level findings and limits: In CMV-specific effectors, clones above 20 copies held over 99% of molecules; naive, under 1%.

This clonotype was seen at least ten times. Antigen unknown. This CDR3 has 14 residues. Looked up from germline, CDR1 is LGHNA and CDR2 is YSLEER. The V and J ends lost 2 bases and 2 bases respectively, with 9 bases between them. TCRdb reprocessed the PCR reads via MiXCR and lists one record per CDR3 protein. The sample carries more than 85,000 distinct CDR3 sequences, about 35% recorded once. V and J are TRBV4-3 and TRBJ1-1, with a possible D match to TRBD1 (5 bases). This TCR was recovered from a human donor in good health. Some libraries in this study had Jurkat cell RNA spiked in. The sample consisted of naive CD8+ T cells from blood, with Jurkat cell RNA spiked in. As for subset: FACS-sorted CD8+CD4-CCR7+CD45RA+ naive T cells. CDR3 residues: CASSQKTANTEAFF. Written as DNA, the CDR3 is TGCGCCAGCAGCCAAAAGACAGCTAACACTGAAGCTTTCTTT.